The clone carrying this T cell receptor beta chain appeared a single time. As yet, its antigen is unknown. The donors were adults (healthy and HIV-negative) with no recent acute infections or vaccinations. This entry belongs to a study of shared clonotypes between healthy human individuals. Overall study results and limits: Clonotype sharing among the donors was expected to vary with sequencing depth.

Replicate PCRs run on sorted subsets employed approximately 200 ng DNA, 30,000 to 35,000 T cell genomes. Clones were read by immunoSEQ multiplex PCR, and TCRdb kept only the in-frame ones, dropping some. The sample has some 2,000,000 clones, roughly 96% seen once. What was sequenced was naive CD4+ T cells sorted from blood. Subset in this sample: CD45RA+ positively selected. The origin of this receptor is a man in his late teens or twenties in good health.

DNA for the CDR3: TGTGCCAGCAGCTTTCAAGGTGCTGAAGCTTTCTTT. Translating gives CASSFQGAEAFF. This chain uses TRBV11-2 with TRBJ1-1; unclear D gene. This CDR3 spans 12 amino acids. Germline V lookup: CDR1 SGHAT, CDR2 FQNNGV. Trimming took 3 bases from V and 6 from J, leaving 8 bases between them.